Following are 19 T cell receptor beta chains from one sample sequenced in a study of OX40 agonist ivuxolimab in advanced cancers. Receptors were amplified or captured by the immunoSEQ multiplex PCR assay. TCRdb's version of the immuneACCESS table is confined to in-frame rearrangements and falls short of the full clone set. An unresolved V gene accounts for under half of the shortfall where checked; the remainder is of unknown origin. The sample yields around 63,000 clones; roughly 87% were counted once. Of the sample, 5.5% to 6% is held by the ten largest clones. Sequences were derived from CD4+ or CD8+ T cells sorted from blood, sampled in a trial of the OX40 agonist ivuxolimab. These TCRs come from an adult with an advanced solid tumor such as melanoma, head and neck, liver or kidney cancer.

The chain couples TRBV9 to TRBJ1-3; 7 bases match TRBD1. After removal of 2 bases from V and 4 bases from J, the junction contained 9 bases not matched to a gene. The CDR3 length is 16 residues. The germline V gene encodes CDR1 SGDLS and CDR2 YYNGEE. The chain's CDR3 is CASSVGAPGQGNTIYF. CDR3 nucleotides: TGTGCCAGCAGCGTTGGAGCCCCGGGACAGGGAAACACCATATATTTT.

The J gene is TRBJ1-2, the V gene TRBV28, with TRBD1 matching 8 bases. Trimming removed 5 bases from V and 0 bases from J; junction bases left unmatched: 8. Germline-derived CDR1 and CDR2 are MDHEN and SYDVKM. This CDR3 has 16 amino acids. The CDR3 region is CASSHDRGPPNYGYTF. The CDR3 DNA sequence: TGTGCCAGCAGTCACGACAGGGGCCCTCCTAACTATGGCTACACCTTC.

This rearrangement joins TRBV5-1 to TRBJ2-1; D may be TRBD2 (5 bases). Germline V gene lookup returns CDR1 SGHRS and CDR2 YFSETQ. The V and J ends lost 0 bases and 0 bases respectively, with 16 bases between them. This CDR3 is 18 amino acids long. CDR3: CASSLESFYGVSYNEQFF. The CDR3, as DNA: TGCGCCAGCAGCTTGGAATCCTTCTACGGGGTCTCCTACAATGAGCAGTTCTTC.

The chain joins TRBV5-5 to TRBJ1-1; D perhaps matches TRBD1 (6 bases). Germline assignment: CDR1 SGHKS and CDR2 YYEKEE (reference sequence). V shed 4 bases and J shed 6 bases, with 16 bases lying between them. The CDR3 contains 14 residues. The DNA of the CDR3 is TGTGCCAGCAGCCCAGACACAGGGTTTTCTGAAGCTTTCTTT. This gives the protein CASSPDTGFSEAFF. Filled out from reference TRBV5-5 and TRBJ1-1, the complete variable domain reads DAGVTQSPTHLIKTRGQQVTLRCSPISGHKSVSWYQQVLGQGPQFIFQYYEKEERGRGNFPDRFSARQFPNYSSELNVNALLLGDSALYLCASSPDTGFSEAFFGQGTRLTVV.

The gene calls are TRBV18 and TRBJ2-1, with 8 bases lining up with TRBD1. Germline trimming cut 4 bases from V and 7 bases from J; bases unmatched to any gene: 6. This CDR3 spans 14 amino acids. The germline V gene encodes CDR1 KGHSH and CDR2 LQKENI. The chain's CDR3 is CASSRQTGGNEQFF. CDR3 nucleotide sequence: TGTGCCAGCTCACGACAAACAGGGGGAAATGAGCAGTTCTTC.

V usage is TRBV7-9 and J usage is TRBJ2-7; 9 bases match TRBD1. This CDR3 has 14 amino acids. Germline V gene data show CDR1 as SEHNR and CDR2 as FQNEAQ (reference sequence). J gave up 6 bases and V 5 bases, and 8 bases lay outside the gene matches. The DNA for the CDR3 is TGTGCCAGCAGCCCCAGGGACAGGGCGCGCGAGCAGTACTTC. Amino acids: CASSPRDRAREQYF.

This clone occurred a few times. CDR3 protein: CASSKPDVPQPQHF. Here the CDR3 DNA reads TGTGCCAGCAGTAAACCGGACGTCCCTCAGCCCCAGCATTTT. The chain is built from TRBV9 and TRBJ1-5; D gene ambiguous. Germline V gene lookup returns CDR1 SGDLS and CDR2 YYNGEE. Trimming took 5 bases from V and 6 from J, leaving 15 bases between them. The CDR3 is made up of 14 amino acids.

By share of the sample, this clone is medium-sized. V usage is TRBV28 and J usage is TRBJ2-7, with D unresolved. Germline V gene sequence: CDR1 MDHEN, CDR2 SYDVKM. V lost 2 bases, J lost 9 bases, and 14 bases lay in between. The CDR3 consists of 13 residues. The CDR3 DNA sequence: TGTGCCAGCAGTTTAGCTCACGACGGCGGGCAGTACGTC. This gives the protein CASSLAHDGGQYV.

A single count supports this clone. The rearrangement links TRBV27 to TRBJ2-1; the D gene is possibly TRBD1 (6 bases). CDR3 length equals 16 residues. Trimming took off 5 bases at V and 8 bases at J, with 22 bases between the two ends. Germline loops: CDR1 MNHEY, CDR2 SMNVEV (reference sequence). Here the CDR3 reads CASSLGTPRFRDEQFF. CDR3 DNA sequence: TGTGCCAGCAGTCTCGGGACACCCCGATTTAGGGATGAGCAGTTCTTC.

The gene calls are TRBV30 and TRBJ2-5; 7 bases agree with TRBD1. CDR1 and CDR2 (germline): GTSNPN, SVGIG (reference sequence). The CDR3 is 13 residues long. V trimming: 7 bases; J trimming: 2 bases; junction bases outside the gene matches: 7. In DNA, the CDR3 is TGTGCCTACCAAACAGGGGCACAAGAGACCCAGTACTTC. As protein: CAYQTGAQETQYF.

This sequence joins TRBV6-1 and TRBJ2-2; D perhaps matches TRBD1 (5 bases). Germline lookup yields CDR1 MNHNS and CDR2 SASEGT. V lost 4 bases, J lost 4 bases, and 16 bases lay in between. The CDR3 consists of 16 residues. CDR3 sequence: CASSALGASVTGELFF. The CDR3 nucleotides are TGTGCCAGCAGTGCCTTAGGGGCGTCGGTCACCGGGGAGCTGTTTTTT.

The chain links TRBV6-5 to TRBJ2-7; D possibly corresponds to TRBD2 (6 bases). CDR1 MNHEY and CDR2 SVGAGI come from the germline V gene. The germline V and J ends were trimmed by 0 bases and 0 bases, with 9 bases remaining between them. This CDR3 has 15 amino acids. CDR3 sequence reads: CASSYSDGSSYEQYF. DNA of the CDR3: TGTGCCAGCAGTTACTCCGACGGGAGCTCCTACGAGCAGTACTTC.

The count of this clone is one. The J gene is TRBJ2-6, the V gene TRBV5-1; D gene ambiguous. CDR3 size: 16 residues. Trimming removed 4 bases at V and 0 bases at J, with 11 bases between. Germline-derived CDR1 and CDR2 are SGHRS and YFSETQ. The CDR3 nucleotides are TGCGCCAGCAGCCTCCCCAGGAGCTCTGGGGCCAACGTCCTGACTTTC. This sequence encodes CASSLPRSSGANVLTF.

The chain employs TRBV29-1 and TRBJ2-3; TRBD1 agrees at 8 bases. CDR1 and CDR2 from the germline V gene are SQVTM and ANQGSEA. V trimming: 7 bases; J trimming: 2 bases; junction bases outside the gene matches: 5. The CDR3 spans 13 residues. The CDR3 reads CSATGVVTDTQYF. The CDR3 DNA sequence: TGCAGCGCGACAGGGGTAGTCACAGATACGCAGTATTTT.

The chain recombines TRBV19 with TRBJ2-1, with 14 nucleotides matching TRBD2. J gave up 4 bases and V 5 bases, and 7 bases lay outside the gene matches. Germline-derived CDR1 and CDR2 are LNHDA and SQIVND (reference sequence). This CDR3 is 17 amino acids long. The CDR3 DNA follows: TGTGCCAGTAGTCTGCCGGGACTAGCGGGAGCGTACAATGAGCAGTTCTTC. The encoded protein is CASSLPGLAGAYNEQFF.

This clone was seen a single time. This chain joins TRBV28 and TRBJ2-7; the D is unclear. Germline V CDR1 and CDR2: MDHEN, SYDVKM. CDR3 length equals 11 residues. V dropped 4 bases and J dropped 4 bases, with 5 bases sitting between them. The CDR3 reads CASSSEYEQYF. In DNA form, the CDR3 reads TGTGCCAGCAGTTCGGAATACGAGCAGTACTTC.

The chain employs TRBV27 and TRBJ2-2; maybe TRBD1 (5 bases). This CDR3 region has 14 residues. The V gene's germline CDR1 is MNHEY and CDR2 SMNVEV (reference sequence). The V end lost 5 bases, the J end lost 3 bases, and 10 bases lay between the germline ends. The CDR3 here is CASSTRQYTGELFF. The CDR3 DNA sequence: TGTGCCAGCAGTACCCGACAGTACACCGGGGAGCTGTTTTTT.

The chain couples TRBV6-5 to TRBJ1-4; D is undetermined. Germline CDR1 reads MNHEY; CDR2 reads SVGAGI. The CDR3 extends over 16 amino acids. Trimming removed 0 bases at V and 0 bases at J, with 8 bases between. CDR3 amino acids: CASSYSKITTNEKLFF. CDR3 nucleotides: TGTGCCAGCAGTTACTCGAAGATTACAACTAATGAAAAACTGTTTTTT.

The rearrangement links TRBV9 to TRBJ2-5; 10 nucleotides match TRBD1. The ends lost 2 bases at V and 2 bases at J; junction bases unmatched: 12. Germline assignment: CDR1 SGDLS and CDR2 YYNGEE. This CDR3 is built from 18 residues. The CDR3 spells CASSVAPSPGQGQETQYF. For the CDR3, the DNA is TGTGCCAGCAGCGTCGCCCCATCCCCGGGACAGGGGCAAGAGACCCAGTACTTC.